Detailed here is one T cell receptor beta chain. Original analysis: Reference gene primer amplification gave nucleated cell count estimates. TCRdb's copy holds only in-frame clones and misses some; the assay was immunoSEQ multiplex PCR. V, J and clone size derive from that table, while D and trimming were established from the DNA sequence. The top ten hold 7% to 10% of the sample, which has around 190,000 clones, about 86% seen once. The data are from a study of blood T cell repertoires in COVID-19. Trimming removed 3 bases from V and 6 bases from J; junction bases left unmatched: 7. The CDR3 spans 13 residues. Germline CDR1 GTSNPN, CDR2 SVGIG (reference sequence).

The sample was peripheral blood. The sequence derives from a man between 45 and 60 years old with active or convalescent COVID-19. The chain combines TRBV30 with TRBJ1-1; 7 bases fit TRBD1. In nucleotides, the CDR3 is TGTGCCTGGAGGCGTGACAGGGCAGCTGAAGCTTTCTTT. It codes for CAWRRDRAAEAFF.